The subject of this entry is one TCR beta chain. Original processing methods: How many nucleated cells were present was estimated from reference gene primer amplification. Here immunoSEQ multiplex PCR was the method, and the copy in TCRdb shows in-frame clones only, minus some. That table supplies the V and J calls and clone size; D and trimming were determined from the DNA. Of 130,000 to 150,000 clones listed, 65% to 85% are singletons. Germline lookup yields CDR1 SGHRS and CDR2 YFSETQ. The CDR3 consists of 15 residues. V was clipped by 2 bases and J by 5 bases; unmatched bases: 4. The source of the sample is a study of blood T cell repertoires in COVID-19. At the level of the study: From T cells, B-cell-depleted T cells, or PBMCs came the material, which was cDNA or gDNA.

Cohort placement rested on clinical history that participants reported themselves. The source of this sequence is a woman in her forties or fifties who had been exposed to COVID-19. The chain recombines TRBV5-1 with TRBJ1-6, with 7 bases lining up with TRBD1. Sequenced material: PBMCs or T cells enriched from blood (not recorded which). CDR3 sequence reads: CASSFDRANNSPLHF. CDR3 nucleotide sequence: TGCGCCAGCAGCTTTGACAGGGCCAATAATTCACCCCTCCACTTT.